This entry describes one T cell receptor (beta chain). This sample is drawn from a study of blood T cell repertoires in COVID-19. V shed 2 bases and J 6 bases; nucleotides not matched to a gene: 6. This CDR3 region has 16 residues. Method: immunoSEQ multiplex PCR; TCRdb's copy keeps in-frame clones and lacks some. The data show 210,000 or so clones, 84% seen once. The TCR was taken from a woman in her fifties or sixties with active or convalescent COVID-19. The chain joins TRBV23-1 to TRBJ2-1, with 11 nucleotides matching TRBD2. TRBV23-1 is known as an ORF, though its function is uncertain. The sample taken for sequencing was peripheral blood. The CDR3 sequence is CASSQPTSGSPNEQFF. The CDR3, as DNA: TGCGCCAGCAGTCAACCAACTAGCGGGAGCCCCAATGAGCAGTTCTTC.